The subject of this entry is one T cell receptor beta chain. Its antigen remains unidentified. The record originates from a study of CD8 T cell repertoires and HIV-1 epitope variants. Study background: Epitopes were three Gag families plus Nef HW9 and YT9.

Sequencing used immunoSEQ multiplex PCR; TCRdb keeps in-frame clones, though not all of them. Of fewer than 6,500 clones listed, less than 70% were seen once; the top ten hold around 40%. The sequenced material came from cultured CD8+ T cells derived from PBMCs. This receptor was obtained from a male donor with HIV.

Here the CDR3 reads CASSGLAGRSSGEQFF. DNA of the CDR3: TGTGCCAGCAGTGGACTAGCGGGCCGCTCGAGCGGTGAGCAGTTCTTC. J is TRBJ2-1 and V is TRBV6-1, with TRBD2 matching over 10 bases. The V gene's germline CDR1 is MNHNS and CDR2 SASEGT. V lost 4 bases, J lost 9 bases, and 12 bases stayed unmatched. The CDR3 totals 16 residues.